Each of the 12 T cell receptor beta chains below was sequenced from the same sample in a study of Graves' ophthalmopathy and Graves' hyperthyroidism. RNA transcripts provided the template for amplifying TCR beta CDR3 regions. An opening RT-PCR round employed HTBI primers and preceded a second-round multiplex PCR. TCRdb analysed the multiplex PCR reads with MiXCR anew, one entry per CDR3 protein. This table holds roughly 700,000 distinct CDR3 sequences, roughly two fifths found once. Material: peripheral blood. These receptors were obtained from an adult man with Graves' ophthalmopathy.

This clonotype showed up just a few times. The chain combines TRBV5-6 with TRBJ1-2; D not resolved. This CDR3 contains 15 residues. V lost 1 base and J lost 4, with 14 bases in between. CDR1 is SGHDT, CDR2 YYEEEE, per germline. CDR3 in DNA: TGTGCCAGCAGCTTGTCCCCAAGGGCGGCCTATGGCTACACCTTC. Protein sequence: CASSLSPRAAYGYTF. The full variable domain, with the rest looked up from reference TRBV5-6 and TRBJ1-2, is DAGVTQSPTHLIKTRGQQVTLRCSPKSGHDTVSWYQQALGQGPQFIFQYYEEEERQRGNFPDRFSGHQFPNYSSELNVNALLLGDSALYLCASSLSPRAAYGYTFGSGTRLTVV.

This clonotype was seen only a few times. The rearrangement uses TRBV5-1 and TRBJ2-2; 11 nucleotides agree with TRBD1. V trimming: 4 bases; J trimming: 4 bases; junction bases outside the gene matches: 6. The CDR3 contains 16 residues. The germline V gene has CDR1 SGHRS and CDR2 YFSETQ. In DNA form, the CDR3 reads TGCGCCAGCAGCCGCGGGACAGGGGGGTTCACCGGGGAGCTGTTTTTT. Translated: CASSRGTGGFTGELFF.

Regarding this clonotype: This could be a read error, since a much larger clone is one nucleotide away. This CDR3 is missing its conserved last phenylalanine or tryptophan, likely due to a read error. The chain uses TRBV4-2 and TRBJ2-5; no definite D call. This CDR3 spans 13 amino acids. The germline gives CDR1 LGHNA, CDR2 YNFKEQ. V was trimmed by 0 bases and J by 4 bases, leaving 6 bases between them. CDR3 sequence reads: CASSQDKGETQYC. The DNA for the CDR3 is TGTGCCAGCAGCCAAGACAAGGGAGAGACCCAGTACTGC.

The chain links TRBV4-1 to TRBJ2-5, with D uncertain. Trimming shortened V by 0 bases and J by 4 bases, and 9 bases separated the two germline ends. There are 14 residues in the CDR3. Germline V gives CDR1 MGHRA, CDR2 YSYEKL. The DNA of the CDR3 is TGCGCCAGCAGCCAAGACGTGCAGAGAGAGACCCAGTACTTC. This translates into CASSQDVQRETQYF.

CDR3 coding DNA: TGCAGTGCTCCCAGTCGGGGTTCGGGTCAGCCCCAGCATTTT. Translated, it gives CSAPSRGSGQPQHF. The V gene is TRBV20-1, the J gene TRBJ1-5, with D unclear. The V gene lost 5 bases and the J gene lost 6 bases, with 17 bases spanning the gap. Germline V CDR1 and CDR2: DFQATT, SNEGSKA (reference sequence). The CDR3 has 14 amino acids.

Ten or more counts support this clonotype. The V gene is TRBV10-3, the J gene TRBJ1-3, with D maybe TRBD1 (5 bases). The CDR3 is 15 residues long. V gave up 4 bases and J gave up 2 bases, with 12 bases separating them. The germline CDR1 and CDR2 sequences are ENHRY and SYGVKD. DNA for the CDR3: TGTGCCATCAGTGTACCGGGGACTGCTGGAAACACCATATATTTT. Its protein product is CAISVPGTAGNTIYF.

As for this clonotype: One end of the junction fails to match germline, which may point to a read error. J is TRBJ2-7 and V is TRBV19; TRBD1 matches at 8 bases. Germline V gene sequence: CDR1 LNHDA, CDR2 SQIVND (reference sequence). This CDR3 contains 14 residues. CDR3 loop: CASSSRGQGHEQDF. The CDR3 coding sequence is TGTGCCAGTAGTTCAAGAGGACAGGGCCACGAGCAGGACTTC. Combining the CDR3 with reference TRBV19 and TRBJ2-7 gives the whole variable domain DGGITQSPKYLFRKEGQNVTLSCEQNLNHDAMYWYRQDPGQGLRLIYYSQIVNDFQKGDIAEGYSVSREKKESFPLTVTSAQKNPTAFYLCASSSRGQGHEQDFGPGTRLTVT.

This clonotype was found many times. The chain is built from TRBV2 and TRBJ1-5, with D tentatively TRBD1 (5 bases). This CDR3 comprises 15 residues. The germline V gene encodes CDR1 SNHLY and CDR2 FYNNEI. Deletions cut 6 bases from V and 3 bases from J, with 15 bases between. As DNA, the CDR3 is TGTGCCAGCAGGGGGCTTGACAGTCTCAATCAGCCCCAGCATTTT. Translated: CASRGLDSLNQPQHF.

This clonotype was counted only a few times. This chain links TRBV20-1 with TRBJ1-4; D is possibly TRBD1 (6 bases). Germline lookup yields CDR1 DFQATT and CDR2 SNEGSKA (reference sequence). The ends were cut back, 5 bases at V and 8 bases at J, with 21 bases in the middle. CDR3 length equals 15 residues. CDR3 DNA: TGCAGTGCTTTAGTAGCGGGGGGCCACGGGGAAAAACTGTTTTTT. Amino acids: CSALVAGGHGEKLFF.

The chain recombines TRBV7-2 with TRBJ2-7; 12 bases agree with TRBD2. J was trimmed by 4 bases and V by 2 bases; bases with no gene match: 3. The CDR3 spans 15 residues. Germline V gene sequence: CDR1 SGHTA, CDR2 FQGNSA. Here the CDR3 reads CASSLWLAGGYEQYF. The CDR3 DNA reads TGTGCCAGCAGCTTATGGCTAGCGGGAGGGTACGAGCAGTACTTC.

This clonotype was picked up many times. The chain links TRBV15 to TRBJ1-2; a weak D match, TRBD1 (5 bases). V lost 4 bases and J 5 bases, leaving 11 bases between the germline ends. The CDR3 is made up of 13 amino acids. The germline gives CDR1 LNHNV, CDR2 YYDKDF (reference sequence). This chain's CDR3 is CATSTGTYYGYTF. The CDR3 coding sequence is TGTGCCACCAGCACAGGGACGTATTATGGCTACACCTTC.

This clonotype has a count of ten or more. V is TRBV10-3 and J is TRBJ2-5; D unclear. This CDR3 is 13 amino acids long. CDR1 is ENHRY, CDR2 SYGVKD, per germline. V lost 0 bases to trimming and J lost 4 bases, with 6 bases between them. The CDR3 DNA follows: TGTGCCATCAGTGAGTCAAGTCGAGAGACCCAGTACTTC. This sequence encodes CAISESSRETQYF.